The clone carrying this T cell receptor beta chain came up many times. Its antigen is not identified. The data are from a study of T cells after yellow fever vaccination. It was through 5'RACE template switching that TCR cDNA was made, with a universal primer site and UMIs added. TCRdb itself ran the 5' RACE reads through MiXCR, one entry per CDR3 protein. This table has about 99,000 distinct CDR3 sequences, under 7% appearing once. General study points: Post-booster repertoires contained most primary-vaccination clones again (about 95% CD4, around 88% CD8). The CD4 compartment and the CD8 compartment contained a small share of clonotypes in common.

The specimen was CD8+ T cells sorted from PBMCs, collected 10 days after the yellow fever booster vaccination. The TCR comes from a man younger than 30 who received the YFV17D yellow fever vaccine.

This CDR3 is CASSATSGGPNEQFF. The CDR3 bases are TGTGCCAGCAGCGCCACTAGCGGGGGGCCCAATGAGCAGTTCTTC. The chain carries TRBV7-9 and TRBJ2-1; 12 bases line up with TRBD2. The CDR3 is 15 residues long. Germline trimming cut 5 bases from V and 6 bases from J; bases unmatched to any gene: 5. Per the germline V gene, CDR1 is SEHNR and CDR2 is FQNEAQ (reference sequence).